Given below is one TCR beta chain in context. V shed 1 base and J shed 5 bases, with 12 bases lying between them. In germline, CDR1 is SGHDT, CDR2 YYEEEE. The CDR3 consists of 14 residues. TCRdb ran MiXCR on the RT-PCR reads and lists one entry per CDR3 protein. Of about 680,000 distinct CDR3 sequences in the sample, 14% are singletons; the top ten hold roughly 3.9%. This chain uses TRBV5-6 with TRBJ1-1; D perhaps matches TRBD1 (5 bases). Sequencing used memory CD4+ T cells from blood. This clonotype was obtained from a female donor in good health, serving as a healthy control. The CDR3 DNA sequence: TGTGCCAGCAGCTTGATGAGGGGTGGAACTGAAGCTTTCTTT. As protein: CASSLMRGGTEAFF.